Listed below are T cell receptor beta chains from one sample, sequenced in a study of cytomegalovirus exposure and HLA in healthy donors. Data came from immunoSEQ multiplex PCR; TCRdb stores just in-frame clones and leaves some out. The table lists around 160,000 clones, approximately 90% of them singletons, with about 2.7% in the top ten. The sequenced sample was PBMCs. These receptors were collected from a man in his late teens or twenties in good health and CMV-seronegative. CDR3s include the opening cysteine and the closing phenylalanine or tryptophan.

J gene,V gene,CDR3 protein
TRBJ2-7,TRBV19,CASSTRWGETYEQYF
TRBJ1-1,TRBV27,CASSLGTGRTEAFF
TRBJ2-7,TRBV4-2,CASSQEAGGFYEQYF
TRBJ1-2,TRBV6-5,CASSYRQVNYGYTF
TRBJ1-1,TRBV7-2,CASSLWEGNTEAFF
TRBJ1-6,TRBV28,CATYGLSSYNSPLHF
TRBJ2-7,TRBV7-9,CASSSHSISYEQYF
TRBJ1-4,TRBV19,CASSERDREATNEKLFF
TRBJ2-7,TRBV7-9,CASRRWDGGSYEQYF
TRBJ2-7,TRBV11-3,CASSLGGPELSYEQYF
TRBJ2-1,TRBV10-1,CASSEVRGGEQFF
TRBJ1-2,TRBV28,CASRRGVEGYTF
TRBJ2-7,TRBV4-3,CASSQARDRGPYEQYF
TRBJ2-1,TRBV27,CASSRTSGGSYNEQFF
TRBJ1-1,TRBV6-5,CASSSRQRLNTEAFF
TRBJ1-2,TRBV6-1,CASSDPTGGDYGYTF
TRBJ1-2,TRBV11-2,CASSSNRYGYTF
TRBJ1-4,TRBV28,CASSPLDEKLFF
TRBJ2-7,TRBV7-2,CASSLLTLYEQYF
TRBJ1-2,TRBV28,CASSFSMGQGYGYTF
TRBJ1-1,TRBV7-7,CASSLAGQVCTEAFF
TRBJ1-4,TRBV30,CAWGTGRRANEKLFF
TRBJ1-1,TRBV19,CASSIDGFTEAFF
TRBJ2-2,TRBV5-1,CASSRRVGAGELFF
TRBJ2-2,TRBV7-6,CASSPDSWVGSANTGELFF
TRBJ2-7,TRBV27,CASRLTGAATYEQYF
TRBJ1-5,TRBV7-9,CASSSMGGRGNQPQHF
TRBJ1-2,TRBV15,CATSPRLSYGYTF
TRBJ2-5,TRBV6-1,CASSEVKGKETQYF
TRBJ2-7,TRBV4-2,CASSRESGSYEQYF
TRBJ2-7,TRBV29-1,CSVETRDYEQYF
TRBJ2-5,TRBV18,CASSRSAGMRETQYF
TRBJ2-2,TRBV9,CASSVGTPGSGELFF
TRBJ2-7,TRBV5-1,CASSQGLAGHEQYF
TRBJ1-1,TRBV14,CASSPVRVGAFF
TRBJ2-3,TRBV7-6,CASSPSLSGGADTQYF
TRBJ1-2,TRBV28,CASSSAGQGDYGYTF